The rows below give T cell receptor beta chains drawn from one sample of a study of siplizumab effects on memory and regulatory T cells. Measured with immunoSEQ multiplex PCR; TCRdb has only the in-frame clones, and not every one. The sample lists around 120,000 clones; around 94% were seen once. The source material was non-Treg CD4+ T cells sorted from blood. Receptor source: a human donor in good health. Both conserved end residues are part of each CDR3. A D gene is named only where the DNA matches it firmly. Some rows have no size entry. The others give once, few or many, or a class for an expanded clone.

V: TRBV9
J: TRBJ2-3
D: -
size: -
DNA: TGTGCCAGCAGCGTAGGGGACGCCAGAACAGATACGCAGTATTTT
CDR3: CASSVGDARTDTQYF

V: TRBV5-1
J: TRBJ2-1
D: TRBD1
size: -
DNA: TGCGCCAGCAGCCCCGGACAGGGGTACAATGAGCAGTTCTTC
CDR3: CASSPGQGYNEQFF

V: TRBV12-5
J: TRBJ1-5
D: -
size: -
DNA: TGTGCTAGTGGTTTGGCCCCGAATCAGCCCCAGCATTTT
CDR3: CASGLAPNQPQHF

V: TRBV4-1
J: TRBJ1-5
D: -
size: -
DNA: TGCGCCAGCAGCCAAGGGCGGGCGGGGGTTGGCAATCAGCCCCAGCATTTT
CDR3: CASSQGRAGVGNQPQHF

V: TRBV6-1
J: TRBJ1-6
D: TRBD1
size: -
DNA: TGTGCCAGCAGTGAAGTCCACAGGGGGCCCCTCCACTTT
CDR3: CASSEVHRGPLHF

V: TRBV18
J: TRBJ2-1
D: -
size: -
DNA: TGTGCCAGCTCACCACCCCTGAACAGGGAAGAAAAGAACAATGAGCAGTTCTTC
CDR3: CASSPPLNREEKNNEQFF

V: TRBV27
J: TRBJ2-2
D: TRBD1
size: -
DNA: TGTGCCAGCAGTCTCACGTTCCCGGGACAGAGATACACCGGGGAGCTGTTTTTT
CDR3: CASSLTFPGQRYTGELFF

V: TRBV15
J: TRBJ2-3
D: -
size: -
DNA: TGTGCCACCAGCAGAGATCGCGGAGATACGCAGTATTTT
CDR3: CATSRDRGDTQYF

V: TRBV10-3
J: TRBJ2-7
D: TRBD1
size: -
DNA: TGTGCCATCAGTGAGGGACAGGGGGCCCACGAGCAGTACTTC
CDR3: CAISEGQGAHEQYF

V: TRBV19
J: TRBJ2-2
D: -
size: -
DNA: TGTGCCAGTAGTATACAGGGTCACGGGGAGCTGTTTTTT
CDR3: CASSIQGHGELFF

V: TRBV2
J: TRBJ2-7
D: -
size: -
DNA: TGTGCCAGCCGCATTAGCTCCTACGAGCAGTACTTC
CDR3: CASRISSYEQYF

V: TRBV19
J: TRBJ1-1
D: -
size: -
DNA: TGTGCCAGTAGTATAGAGTCCGGCCAGTGGGCAGCTAACACTGAAGCTTTCTTT
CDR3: CASSIESGQWAANTEAFF

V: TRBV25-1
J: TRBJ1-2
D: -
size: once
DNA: TGTGCCAGCAGTCAGGGAGGGTCCGCTGGCTACACCTTC
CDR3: CASSQGGSAGYTF

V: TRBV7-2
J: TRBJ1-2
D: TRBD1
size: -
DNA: TGTGCCAGCAGCTTAGGAGGACAGGGGGCGCGGAACTATGGCTACACCTTC
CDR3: CASSLGGQGARNYGYTF

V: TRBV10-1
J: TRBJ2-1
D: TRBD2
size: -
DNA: TGCGCCAGCAGTGGTGGACTAGCAGGGAGGAATGAGCAGTTCTTC
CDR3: CASSGGLAGRNEQFF

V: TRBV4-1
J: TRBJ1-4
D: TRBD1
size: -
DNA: TGCGCCAGCAGCCAAGGGGGGGGACAGGGAATTAAAAAACTGTTTTTT
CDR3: CASSQGGGQGIKKLFF

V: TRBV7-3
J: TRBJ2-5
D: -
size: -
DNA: TGTGCCAGCAGCTTATATGGTGGGTCTAGCCCAGAGACCCAGTACTTC
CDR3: CASSLYGGSSPETQYF

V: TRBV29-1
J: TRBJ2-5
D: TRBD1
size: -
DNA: TGCAGCGTTAGGACAGGGGTAGGAGAGACCCAGTACTTC
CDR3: CSVRTGVGETQYF

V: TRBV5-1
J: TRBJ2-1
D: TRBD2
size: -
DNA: TGCGCCAGCAGCTTGGGTTCTAGCGGGAGGGTATACAATGAGCAGTTCTTC
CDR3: CASSLGSSGRVYNEQFF

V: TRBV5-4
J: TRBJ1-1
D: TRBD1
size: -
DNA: TGTGCCAGCAGCGATAGAGGGGGAGGGGGCAGAAAAAACACTGAAGCTTTCTTT
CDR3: CASSDRGGGGRKNTEAFF

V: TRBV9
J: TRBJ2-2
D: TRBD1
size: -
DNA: TGTGCCAGCAGCGCGAAGACAGGGGGCGCCTCGGACACCGGGGAGCTGTTTTTT
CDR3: CASSAKTGGASDTGELFF

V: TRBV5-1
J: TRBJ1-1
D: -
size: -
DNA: TGCGCCAGCGCCATCGATGGACCTGATACTGAAGCTTTCTTT
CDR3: CASAIDGPDTEAFF

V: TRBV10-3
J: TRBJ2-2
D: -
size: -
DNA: TGTGCCATCAGTGAAGGAGGGCGGAATGGCGGGGAGCTGTTTTTT
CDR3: CAISEGGRNGGELFF

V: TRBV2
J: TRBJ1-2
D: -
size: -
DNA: TGTGCCAGCAGCCTCGCCATCTATGGCTACACCTTC
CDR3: CASSLAIYGYTF

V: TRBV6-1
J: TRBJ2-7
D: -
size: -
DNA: TGCGCCAGCAGTGAAGCAGGCTACGAGCAGTACTTC
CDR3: CASSEAGYEQYF

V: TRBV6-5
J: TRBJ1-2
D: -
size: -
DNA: TGTGCCAGCAGTCCCCGGGGCAGGGGCTACACCTTC
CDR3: CASSPRGRGYTF

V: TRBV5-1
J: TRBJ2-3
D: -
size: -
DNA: TGCGCCAGCAGCTTGGACCCGGGGGCGGTCACAGATACGCAGTATTTT
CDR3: CASSLDPGAVTDTQYF

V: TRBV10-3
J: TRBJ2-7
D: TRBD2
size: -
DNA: TGTGCCATCAGGTTAGCGGGAGGGACCTACGAGCAGTACTTC
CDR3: CAIRLAGGTYEQYF

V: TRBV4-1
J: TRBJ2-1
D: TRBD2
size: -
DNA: TGCGCCAGCAGCAATTTAGCGGGGGTTTCGTACAATGAGCAGTTCTTC
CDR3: CASSNLAGVSYNEQFF

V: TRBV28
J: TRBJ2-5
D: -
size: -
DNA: TGTGCCAGCAGTTTACCCGCCGGGGGCCGGATGACCCAGTACTTC
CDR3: CASSLPAGGRMTQYF

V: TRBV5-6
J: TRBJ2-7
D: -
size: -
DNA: TGTGCCAGCAGCTTGGTGGGACTTCTCTACGAGCAGTACTTC
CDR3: CASSLVGLLYEQYF

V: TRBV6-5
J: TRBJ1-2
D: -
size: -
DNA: TGTGCCAGCAGTCGGTTTGGGGTCTATGGCTACACCTTC
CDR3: CASSRFGVYGYTF

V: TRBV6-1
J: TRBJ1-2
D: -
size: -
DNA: TGTGCCAGCAGTGCGCGGGATACTAACTATGGCTACACCTTC
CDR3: CASSARDTNYGYTF

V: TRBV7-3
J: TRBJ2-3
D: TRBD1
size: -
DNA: TGTGCCAGCAGCTTAGGGGGACAGGGACCCACAGATACGCAGTATTTT
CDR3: CASSLGGQGPTDTQYF

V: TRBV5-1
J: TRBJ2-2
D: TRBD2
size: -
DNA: TGCGCCAGCAGCCGGGAGGTCGGTACGAACACCGGGGAGCTGTTTTTT
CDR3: CASSREVGTNTGELFF

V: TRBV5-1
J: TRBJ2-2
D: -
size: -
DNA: TGCGCCTCAGCCTCGGGTGGGACGTCCGGGGAGCTGTTTTTT
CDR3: CASASGGTSGELFF

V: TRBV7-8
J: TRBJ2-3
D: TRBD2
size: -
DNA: TGTGCCAGCAGAAGCGGGAGGGTTTCTGGTGATACGCAGTATTTT
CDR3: CASRSGRVSGDTQYF

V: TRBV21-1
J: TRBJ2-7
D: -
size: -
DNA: TGTGCCATCCCGACCCCAGGGGGCCCCTACGAGCAGTACTTC
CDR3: CAIPTPGGPYEQYF

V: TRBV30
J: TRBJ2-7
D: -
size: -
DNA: TGTGCCTTCCGGGACGGACCCTACGAGCAGTACTTC
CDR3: CAFRDGPYEQYF

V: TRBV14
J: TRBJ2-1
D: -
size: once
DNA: TGTGCCAGCAGCCGTATTCCAGGGCCCTCCTACAATGAGCAGTTCTTC
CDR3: CASSRIPGPSYNEQFF

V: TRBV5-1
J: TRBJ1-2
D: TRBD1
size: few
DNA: TGCGCCAGCAGCTATGGTGGGACAGGGGACTATGGCTACACCTTC
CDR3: CASSYGGTGDYGYTF

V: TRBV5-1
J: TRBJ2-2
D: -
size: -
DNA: TGCGCCAGCAGCTTGGGTCCACCGAACACCGGGGAGCTGTTTTTT
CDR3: CASSLGPPNTGELFF

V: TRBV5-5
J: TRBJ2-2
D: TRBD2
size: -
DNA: TGTGCCAGCAGCTCAGCGGGAGTTGAGACCGGGGAGCTGTTTTTT
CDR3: CASSSAGVETGELFF

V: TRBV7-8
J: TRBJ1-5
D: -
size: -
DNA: TGTGCCAGCAGCTTACAGGGTGGTCAGCCCCAGCATTTT
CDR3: CASSLQGGQPQHF

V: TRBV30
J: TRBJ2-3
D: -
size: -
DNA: TGTGCCTGGGGCACTCTTACAGATACGCAGTATTTT
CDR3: CAWGTLTDTQYF

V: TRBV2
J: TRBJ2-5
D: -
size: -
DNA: TGTGCCAGCAGGTCGCAGGGAAGGGAGACCCAGTACTTC
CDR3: CASRSQGRETQYF

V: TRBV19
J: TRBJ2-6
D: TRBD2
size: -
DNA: TGTGCCAGTAGTAGCGGGAGGTCGGCCGGGGCCAACGTCCTGACTTTC
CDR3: CASSSGRSAGANVLTF

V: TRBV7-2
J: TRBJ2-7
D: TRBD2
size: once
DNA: TGTGCCAGCAGCTTAGCGGCGCGGGAGGGATACGAGCAGTACTTC
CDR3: CASSLAAREGYEQYF

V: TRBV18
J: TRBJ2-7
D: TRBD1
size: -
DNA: TGTGCCAGCTCACCGTTCGACAGGGGGATATCGTACGAGCAGTACTTC
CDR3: CASSPFDRGISYEQYF

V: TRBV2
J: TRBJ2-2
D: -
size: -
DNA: TGTGCCAGCAGTGGGGTGACTAGTTCCGGGGAGCTGTTTTTT
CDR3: CASSGVTSSGELFF